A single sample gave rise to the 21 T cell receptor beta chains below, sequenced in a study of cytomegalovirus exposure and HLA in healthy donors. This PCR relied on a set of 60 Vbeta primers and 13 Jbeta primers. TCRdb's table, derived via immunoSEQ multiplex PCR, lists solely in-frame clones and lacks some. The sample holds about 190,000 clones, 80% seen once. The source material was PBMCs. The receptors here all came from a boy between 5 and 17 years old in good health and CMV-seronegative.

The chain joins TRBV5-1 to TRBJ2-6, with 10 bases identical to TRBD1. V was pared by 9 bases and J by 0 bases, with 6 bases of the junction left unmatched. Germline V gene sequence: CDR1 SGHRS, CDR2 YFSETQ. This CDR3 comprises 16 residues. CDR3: CATAGTGASGANVLTF. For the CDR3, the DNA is TGCGCCACCGCCGGGACAGGGGCCTCTGGGGCCAACGTCCTGACTTTC.

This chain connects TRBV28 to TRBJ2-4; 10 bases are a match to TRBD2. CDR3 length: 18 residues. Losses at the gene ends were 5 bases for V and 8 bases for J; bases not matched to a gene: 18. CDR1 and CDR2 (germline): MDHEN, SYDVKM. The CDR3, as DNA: TGTGCCAGCAGTCTCAGCAGGGGACTAGCGCCAACCGGGGACATTCAGTACTTC. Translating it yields CASSLSRGLAPTGDIQYF.

The CDR3 bases are TGTGCCAGCAGTCCCCCCCCGGGGGGGGGCTATGGCTACACCTTC. Protein: CASSPPPGGGYGYTF. The J gene is TRBJ1-2, the V gene TRBV2; possible D gene TRBD1, 5 bases. This CDR3 comprises 15 residues. From germline, CDR1 is SNHLY and CDR2 FYNNEI. With 5 bases removed from V and 4 bases from J, the gap between germline ends came to 17 bases.

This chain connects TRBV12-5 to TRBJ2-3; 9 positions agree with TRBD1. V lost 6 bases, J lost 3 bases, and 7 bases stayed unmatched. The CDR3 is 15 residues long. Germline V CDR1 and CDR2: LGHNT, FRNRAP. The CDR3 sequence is CASGQPTGGTDTQYF. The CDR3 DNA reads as TGTGCTAGTGGACAACCGACAGGGGGAACAGATACGCAGTATTTT.

CDR3 residues: CASSSNRVGAFF. The CDR3 bases are TGTGCCAGCAGCTCGAACAGGGTGGGTGCTTTCTTT. V and J are TRBV7-9 and TRBJ1-1; a weak D match, TRBD1 (6 bases). The germline V gene has CDR1 SEHNR and CDR2 FQNEAQ (reference sequence). The ends were cut back, 4 bases at V and 11 bases at J, with 14 bases in the middle. The CDR3 has 12 amino acids.

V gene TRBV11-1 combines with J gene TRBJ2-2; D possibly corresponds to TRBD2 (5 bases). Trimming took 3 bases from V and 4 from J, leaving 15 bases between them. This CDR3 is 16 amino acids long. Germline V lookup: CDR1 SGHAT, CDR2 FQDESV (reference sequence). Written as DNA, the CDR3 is TGTGCCAGCAGCTTCAGCAAACGGGGAAGCACCGGGGAGCTGTTTTTT. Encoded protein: CASSFSKRGSTGELFF.

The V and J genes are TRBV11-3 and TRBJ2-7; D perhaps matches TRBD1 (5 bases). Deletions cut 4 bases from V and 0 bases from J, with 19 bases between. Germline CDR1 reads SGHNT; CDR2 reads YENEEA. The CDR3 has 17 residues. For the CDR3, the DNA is TGTGCCAGCAGCTCATTCTGGGTGGGGCAGAGCTCCTACGAGCAGTACTTC. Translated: CASSSFWVGQSSYEQYF. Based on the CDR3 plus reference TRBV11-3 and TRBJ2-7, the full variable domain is EAGVVQSPRYKIIEKKQPVAFWCNPISGHNTLYWYLQNLGQGPELLIRYENEEAVDDSQLPKDRFSAERLKGVDSTLKIQPAELGDSAVYLCASSSFWVGQSSYEQYFGPGTRLTVT.

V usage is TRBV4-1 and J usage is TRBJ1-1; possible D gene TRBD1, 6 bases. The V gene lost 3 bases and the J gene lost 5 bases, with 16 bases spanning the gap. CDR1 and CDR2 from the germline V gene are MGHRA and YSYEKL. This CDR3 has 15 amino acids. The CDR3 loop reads CASSHDPGQITEAFF. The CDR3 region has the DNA TGCGCCAGCAGCCATGACCCGGGACAAATAACTGAAGCTTTCTTT.

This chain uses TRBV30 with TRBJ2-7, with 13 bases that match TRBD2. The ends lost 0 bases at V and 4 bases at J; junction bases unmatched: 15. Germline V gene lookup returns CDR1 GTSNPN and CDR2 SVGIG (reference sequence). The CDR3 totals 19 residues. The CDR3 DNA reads TGTGCCTGGAGTGTACCTGGGCCGGGACTAGCGGGATTTCAGTACGAGCAGTACTTC. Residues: CAWSVPGPGLAGFQYEQYF.

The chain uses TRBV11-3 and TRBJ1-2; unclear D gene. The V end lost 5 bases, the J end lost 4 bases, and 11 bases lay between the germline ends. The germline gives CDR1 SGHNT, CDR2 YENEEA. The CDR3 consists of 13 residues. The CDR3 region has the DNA TGTGCCAGCAGCCCCTCCAGGATCTATGGCTACACCTTC. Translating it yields CASSPSRIYGYTF.

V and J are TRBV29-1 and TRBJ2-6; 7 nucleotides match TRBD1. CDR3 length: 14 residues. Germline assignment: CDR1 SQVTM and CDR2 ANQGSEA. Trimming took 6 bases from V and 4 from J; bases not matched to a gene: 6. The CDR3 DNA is TGCAGCGTAGGGACCAGGGGGGGGGCCAACGTCCTGACTTTC. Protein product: CSVGTRGGANVLTF.

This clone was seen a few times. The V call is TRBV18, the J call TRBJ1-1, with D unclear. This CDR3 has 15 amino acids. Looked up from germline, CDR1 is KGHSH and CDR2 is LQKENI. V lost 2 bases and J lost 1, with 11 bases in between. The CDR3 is CASSPRRQTNTEAFF. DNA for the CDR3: TGTGCCAGCTCACCAAGGAGGCAGACGAACACTGAAGCTTTCTTT. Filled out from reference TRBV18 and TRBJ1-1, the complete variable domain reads NAGVMQNPRHLVRRRGQEARLRCSPMKGHSHVYWYRQLPEEGLKFMVYLQKENIIDESGMPKERFSAEFPKEGPSILRIQQVVRGDSAAYFCASSPRRQTNTEAFFGQGTRLTVV.

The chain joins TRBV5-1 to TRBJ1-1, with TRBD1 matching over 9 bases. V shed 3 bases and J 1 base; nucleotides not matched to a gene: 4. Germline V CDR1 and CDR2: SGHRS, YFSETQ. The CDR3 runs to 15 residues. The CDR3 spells CASSSWDRANTEAFF. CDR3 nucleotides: TGCGCCAGCAGCTCCTGGGACAGGGCGAACACTGAAGCTTTCTTT. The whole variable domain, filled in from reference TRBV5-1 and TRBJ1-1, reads KAGVTQTPRYLIKTRGQQVTLSCSPISGHRSVSWYQQTPGQGLQFLFEYFSETQRNKGNFPGRFSGRQFSNSRSEMNVSTLELGDSALYLCASSSWDRANTEAFFGQGTRLTVV.

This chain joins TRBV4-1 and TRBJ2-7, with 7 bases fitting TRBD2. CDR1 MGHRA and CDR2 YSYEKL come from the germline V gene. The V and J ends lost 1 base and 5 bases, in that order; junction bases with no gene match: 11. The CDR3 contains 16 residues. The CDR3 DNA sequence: TGCGCCAGCAGCCAAGCCCTTCCTTCGCGGGGGAACGAGCAGTACTTC. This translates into CASSQALPSRGNEQYF.

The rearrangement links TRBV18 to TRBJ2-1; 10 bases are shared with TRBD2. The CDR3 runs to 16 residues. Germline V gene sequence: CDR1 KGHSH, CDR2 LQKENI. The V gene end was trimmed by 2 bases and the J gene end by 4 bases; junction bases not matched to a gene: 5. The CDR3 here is CASSPITTSGYNEQFF. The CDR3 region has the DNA TGTGCCAGCTCACCAATAACGACTAGCGGGTACAATGAGCAGTTCTTC.

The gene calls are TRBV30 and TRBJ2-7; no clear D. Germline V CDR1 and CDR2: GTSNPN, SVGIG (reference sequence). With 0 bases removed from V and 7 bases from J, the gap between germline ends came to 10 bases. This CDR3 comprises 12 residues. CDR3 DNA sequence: TGTGCCTGGAGTGTTTCCCAACAGGAGCAGTACTTC. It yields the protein CAWSVSQQEQYF.

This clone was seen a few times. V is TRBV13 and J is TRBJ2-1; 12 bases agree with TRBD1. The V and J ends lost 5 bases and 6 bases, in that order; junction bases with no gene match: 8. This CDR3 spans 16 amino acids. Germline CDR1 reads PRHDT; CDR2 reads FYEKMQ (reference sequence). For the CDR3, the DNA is TGTGCCAGCAGCAATTTAGCGGGACAGGGGGCCAATGAGCAGTTCTTC. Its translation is CASSNLAGQGANEQFF.

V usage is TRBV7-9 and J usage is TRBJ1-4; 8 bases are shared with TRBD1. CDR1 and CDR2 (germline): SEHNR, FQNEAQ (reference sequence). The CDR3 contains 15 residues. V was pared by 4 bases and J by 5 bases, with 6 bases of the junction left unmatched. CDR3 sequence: CASSSQGAVNEKLFF. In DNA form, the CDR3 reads TGTGCCAGCAGCTCCCAGGGGGCGGTAAATGAAAAACTGTTTTTT. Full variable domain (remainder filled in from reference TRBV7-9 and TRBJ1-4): DTGVSQNPRHKITKRGQNVTFRCDPISEHNRLYWYRQTLGQGPEFLTYFQNEAQLEKSRLLSDRFSAERPKGSFSTLEIQRTEQGDSAMYLCASSSQGAVNEKLFFGSGTQLSVL.

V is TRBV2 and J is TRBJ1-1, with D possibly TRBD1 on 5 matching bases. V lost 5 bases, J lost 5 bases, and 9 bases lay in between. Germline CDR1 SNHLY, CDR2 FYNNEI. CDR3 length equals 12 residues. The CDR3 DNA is TGTGCCAGCAGTTCAGGGAGGACTGAAGCTTTCTTT. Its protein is CASSSGRTEAFF. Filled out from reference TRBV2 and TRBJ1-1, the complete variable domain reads EPEVTQTPSHQVTQMGQEVILRCVPISNHLYFYWYRQILGQKVEFLVSFYNNEISEKSEIFDDQFSVERPDGSNFTLKIRSTKLEDSAMYFCASSSGRTEAFFGQGTRLTVV.

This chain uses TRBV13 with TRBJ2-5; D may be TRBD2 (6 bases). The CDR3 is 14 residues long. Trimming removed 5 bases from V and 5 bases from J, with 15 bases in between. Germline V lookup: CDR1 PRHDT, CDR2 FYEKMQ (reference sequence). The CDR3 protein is CASSRGGGAETQYF. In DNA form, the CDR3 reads TGTGCCAGCAGCCGGGGAGGAGGGGCGGAGACCCAGTACTTC.

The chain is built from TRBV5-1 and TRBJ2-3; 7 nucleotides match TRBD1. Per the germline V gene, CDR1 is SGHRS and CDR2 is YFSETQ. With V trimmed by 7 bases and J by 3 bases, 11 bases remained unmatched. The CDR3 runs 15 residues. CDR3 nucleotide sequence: TGCGCCAGCCTCAAAGGGGGCGGATTGACAGATACGCAGTATTTT. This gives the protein CASLKGGGLTDTQYF.